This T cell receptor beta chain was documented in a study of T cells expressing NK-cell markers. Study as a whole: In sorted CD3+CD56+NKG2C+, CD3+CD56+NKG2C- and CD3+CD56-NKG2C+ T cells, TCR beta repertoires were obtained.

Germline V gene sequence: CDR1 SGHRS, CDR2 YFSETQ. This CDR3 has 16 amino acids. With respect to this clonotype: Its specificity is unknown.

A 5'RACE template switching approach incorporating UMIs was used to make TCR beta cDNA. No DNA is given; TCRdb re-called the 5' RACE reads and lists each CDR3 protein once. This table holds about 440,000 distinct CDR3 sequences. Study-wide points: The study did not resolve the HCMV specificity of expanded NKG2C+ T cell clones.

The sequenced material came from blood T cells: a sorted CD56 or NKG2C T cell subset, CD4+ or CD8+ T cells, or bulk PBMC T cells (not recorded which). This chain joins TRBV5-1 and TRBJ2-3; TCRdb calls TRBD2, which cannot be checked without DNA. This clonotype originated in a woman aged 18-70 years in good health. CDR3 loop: CASSLVTAGSADTQYF.